This T cell receptor (beta chain) was recorded in a study of beta chain features in type 1 diabetes (dated by TCRdb to the late 2010s). With respect to the entire study: No differences in mean age, gender distribution, total cell number or subset yield were found between patients and healthy donors. A total of roughly 100 million sorted cells were examined across all samples, and RNA yield correlated strongly with the number of cells per subset. In the study, TCRB repertoires of sorted circulating CD4+ T cell subsets from recently diagnosed type 1 diabetes patients were compared with those of matched healthy donors. Naive and central memory subsets were obtained from all 30 or so donors, but regulatory and stem cell-like memory subsets were isolated from only 8 patients and 8 healthy donors.

Each donor gave one peripheral blood draw, averaging roughly 120 mL, which was collected into heparinised tubes. A BD FACSAria II and a panel including CD45RO, CCR7, CD25, CD127, CD95 and CD27 were used to sort naive, central memory, regulatory and stem cell-like memory CD4+ T cells. A purity above 98% was achieved for all sorted populations. PBMCs were isolated immediately by Lymphoprep density gradient centrifugation and stained directly without culture. To minimize batch effects, samples were stained and sorted in pairs, one healthy donor with one patient per experiment. Summary of the overall study and its limitations: Shorter templates might be favored by PCR, yet because patient and control samples were amplified and corrected together, any such skew would affect both groups equally. Sequencing cDNA rather than genomic DNA could over-represent highly expressing activated cells, although activation and CD3 levels did not differ between groups. Naive, central memory and regulatory TCRB repertoires appeared more similar among patients than among healthy donors. In all four CD4+ subsets, TCRB CDR3 length was moderately but significantly shorter in type 1 diabetes patients. Fewer insertions and more nucleotide deletions at VDJ recombination sites were observed in patients with type 1 diabetes, implying thymic rearrangement abnormalities. Because small numbers of individuals were included in the HLA sub-analyses, any influence of HLA type on TCRB rearrangement was left unresolved.

According to the germline V gene, CDR1 reads SGDLS and CDR2 reads YYNGEE. V is reduced by 0 bases and J by 0 bases, leaving a spacing of 6 bases between them. The CDR3 starts with the cysteine, ends with the phenylalanine, and has 14 residues. Left in the record is the CDR3 DNA by itself, 42 bases read in frame from the first base. All of the isolated RNA was reverse transcribed with the High Capacity cDNA Reverse Transcription Kit, so expressed TCRB transcripts were sequenced. Deep immunoSEQ sequencing was applied to naive, central memory and regulatory T cell samples, giving an average of about 3.7 million total reads per sample. Sorted cells were lysed in RLT buffer, and RNA was extracted using DNase-treated RNeasy Micro or Mini kits according to cell number. To prevent cross-contamination, every cell subset was processed on its own, while patient and healthy donor samples were processed together. Using the immunoSEQ multiplex PCR, TCRB sequences were amplified from cDNA into 87-bp fragments spanning the CDR3 region. The amplicons were sequenced using the Illumina HiSeq platform. Processing in the source paper ran as follows. PCR bias was computationally corrected using synthetic template baselines, reads within Hamming distance 2 were collapsed, and singletons that could not be merged were discarded. By aligning reads against IMGT, V, D and J genes, CDR3 length, and insertions or deletions at six rearrangement sites were assigned. Clonotype counts were normalized to sorted cell number within each subset before computing true diversity and Gini coefficients with the tcR R package. The overlap coefficient, calculated on TCRB nucleotide sequences, was used to quantify repertoire sharing. TCRdb mirrors the immuneACCESS table, restricted to in-frame sequences. Some clones are absent from its copies; in checked studies, under half trace to an unresolved V gene, and the reason for the others is unknown. Clonal size and the V and J genes are those of that table, whereas D and trimming came from the DNA. The sample records some 150,000 clones, about 44% of which are singletons. The leading ten clones occupy 0.4% to 0.5% of the sample.

This clone was found a few times. No cognate antigen has been identified for it. One base away there is no much larger clone; base qualities are not given. The TCR sequence derives from a man aged 18-30 years in good health. The sample taken for sequencing was Tregs from blood. The cell subset or site tag for this specimen amounts to: regulatory CD4+ T cells. Recombination connected TRBV9 to TRBJ2-5, with no confident D gene call. The DNA sequence is TGTGCCAGCAGCGTAGTAGCAAACCAAGAGACCCAGTACTTC. The translation is CASSVVANQETQYF.